These 26 T cell receptor beta chains originate from one sample sequenced in a study of radiation and T cells in renal cell carcinoma. The protocol was immunoSEQ multiplex PCR, while the TCRdb copy is restricted to in-frame clones and leaves out a portion. The table includes roughly 130,000 clones, approximately 90% detected once. Regarding time point: baseline pretreatment blood. This sample's treatment: 15 Gy SBRT to primary tumor, nephrectomy 4 weeks later. Sequencing was performed on blood, taken from a patient whose treatment included radiotherapy and nephrectomy. Receptors originate from a woman in her 50s with renal cell carcinoma.

V is TRBV5-4 and J is TRBJ1-2; the match to TRBD1 covers 9 bases. Germline CDR1 and CDR2: SGHNT and YYREEE (reference sequence). With V trimmed by 0 bases and J by 7 bases, 4 bases remained unmatched. The CDR3 covers 14 residues. CDR3 sequence reads: CASSLDRGLSGYTF. CDR3 sequence (DNA): TGTGCCAGCAGCTTGGACAGGGGGCTAAGTGGCTACACCTTC.

The J gene is TRBJ2-7, the V gene TRBV30; the D call may be TRBD1 or TRBD2 (5 bases each). The germline CDR1 and CDR2 sequences are GTSNPN and SVGIG (reference sequence). V lost 0 bases to trimming and J lost 7 bases, with 16 bases between them. The CDR3 extends over 14 amino acids. This CDR3 is CAWSVRGTTDEQYF. The CDR3 bases are TGTGCCTGGAGTGTACGTGGGACCACCGATGAGCAGTACTTC. Full variable domain (outside the CDR3, taken from reference TRBV30 and TRBJ2-7): SQTIHQWPATLVQPVGSPLSLECTVEGTSNPNLYWYRQAAGRGLQLLFYSVGIGQISSEVPQNLSASRPQDRQFILSSKKLLLSDSGFYLCAWSVRGTTDEQYFGPGTRLTVT.

About this clone: The sample has other DNA sequences that encode this CDR3 too. This chain links TRBV5-1 with TRBJ1-5; 7 bases agree with TRBD1. The CDR3 sequence is 13 residues long. With 1 base clipped from V and 7 bases from J, the junction kept 2 bases outside the gene matches. Germline V gives CDR1 SGHRS, CDR2 YFSETQ. The CDR3: CASSLTGDQPQHF. The CDR3 bases are TGCGCCAGCAGCTTGACAGGGGACCAGCCCCAGCATTTT.

This rearrangement joins TRBV28 to TRBJ1-4, with D hard to call. The CDR3 spans 15 residues. Germline values: CDR1 MDHEN, CDR2 SYDVKM. V was shortened by 5 bases and J by 4 bases, with 14 bases between the two germline ends. The chain's CDR3 is CASSPPNPSNEKLFF. Written as DNA, the CDR3 is TGTGCCAGCAGTCCCCCGAACCCGAGTAATGAAAAACTGTTTTTT.

V and J are TRBV5-1 and TRBJ1-4; D possibly corresponds to TRBD1 (5 bases). Germline V gene lookup returns CDR1 SGHRS and CDR2 YFSETQ. V lost 0 bases and J lost 0, with 6 bases in between. There are 15 residues in the CDR3. The CDR3 protein is CASSLEGATNEKLFF. The CDR3, as DNA: TGCGCCAGCAGCTTGGAAGGGGCAACTAATGAAAAACTGTTTTTT.

The chain uses TRBV19 and TRBJ1-6, with TRBD1 identical over 7 bases. The CDR3 loop spans 15 amino acids. The junction had 8 bases not matched to a gene; V was cut back by 5 bases and J by 7 bases. The germline gives CDR1 LNHDA, CDR2 SQIVND (reference sequence). CDR3 in amino acids: CASSSTGVQNSPLHF. CDR3 in DNA: TGTGCCAGTAGTTCAACAGGGGTTCAGAATTCACCCCTCCACTTT.

The chain employs TRBV2 and TRBJ2-5; a possible D gene is TRBD1 (6 bases). The V and J ends lost 10 bases and 5 bases respectively, with 20 bases between them. Germline-derived CDR1 and CDR2 are SNHLY and FYNNEI. CDR3 length equals 14 residues. DNA of the CDR3: TGTGCCACCCCCGAGACACAGGGTGCGGAGACCCAGTACTTC. Protein: CATPETQGAETQYF.

The J gene is TRBJ2-1, the V gene TRBV6-6, with 13 bases aligning to TRBD2. The germline gives CDR1 MNHNY, CDR2 SVGAGI (reference sequence). CDR3 length: 15 residues. The J segment lost 5 bases and the V segment lost 5 bases, leaving 3 bases of the junction unmatched. The CDR3 loop is CASSRGLAGDNEQFF. In DNA form, the CDR3 reads TGTGCCAGCAGTCGCGGACTAGCGGGGGACAATGAGCAGTTCTTC.

V gene TRBV9 combines with J gene TRBJ1-2; TRBD1 agrees at 12 bases. The V gene end was trimmed by 4 bases and the J gene end by 4 bases; junction bases not matched to a gene: 14. Germline-derived CDR1 and CDR2 are SGDLS and YYNGEE. The CDR3 consists of 18 residues. The CDR3 reads CASSPRDRGQGVSYGYTF. The CDR3 DNA follows: TGTGCCAGCAGCCCCCGGGACAGGGGGCAGGGAGTAAGCTATGGCTACACCTTC.

This clone was observed once. This chain uses TRBV7-3 with TRBJ2-5, with 7 bases matching TRBD1. J lost 5 bases, V lost 0 bases, and 9 bases had no gene match. Germline lookup yields CDR1 SGHTA and CDR2 FQGTGA. CDR3 length: 16 residues. The CDR3 DNA is TGTGCCAGCAGCTTAACGGGGCGACAGGGTGGGGAGACCCAGTACTTC. Protein product: CASSLTGRQGGETQYF.

J is TRBJ2-3 and V is TRBV7-3, with D perhaps TRBD2 (5 bases). The CDR3 extends over 15 amino acids. The germline gives CDR1 SGHTA, CDR2 FQGTGA. Trimming took off 6 bases at V and 0 bases at J, with 13 bases between the two ends. CDR3 coding DNA: TGTGCCAGCAGGAGAGGGTCGGTAAGCACAGATACGCAGTATTTT. Translating gives CASRRGSVSTDTQYF.

This rearrangement joins TRBV7-8 to TRBJ2-1; the D gene could be TRBD1 or TRBD2 (5 bases each). The CDR3 spans 13 residues. V was shortened by 2 bases and J by 11 bases, with 13 bases between the two germline ends. Germline V lookup: CDR1 SGHVS, CDR2 FQNEAQ. This CDR3 reads CASSLISRDQQFF. The CDR3 DNA is TGTGCCAGCAGCTTAATATCCAGGGACCAGCAGTTCTTC.

This sequence joins TRBV4-3 and TRBJ1-5; D is undetermined. The CDR3 has 14 residues. Germline assignment: CDR1 LGHNA and CDR2 YSLEER. Trimming stripped 0 bases from V and 1 base from J, with 4 bases between. The CDR3 here is CASSQERSNQPQHF. CDR3 nucleotides: TGCGCCAGCAGCCAAGAAAGGAGCAATCAGCCCCAGCATTTT.

V gene TRBV29-1 combines with J gene TRBJ2-3; D gene ambiguous. The V gene's germline CDR1 is SQVTM and CDR2 ANQGSEA. With 3 bases removed from V and 4 bases from J, the gap between germline ends came to 8 bases. The CDR3 extends over 12 amino acids. For the CDR3, the DNA is TGCAGCGTTGAGTACTCTTCAGATACGCAGTATTTT. Translated, it gives CSVEYSSDTQYF.

This chain links TRBV11-2 with TRBJ1-2; 8 bases agree with TRBD1. The germline gives CDR1 SGHAT, CDR2 FQNNGV. Unmatched junction bases numbered 12, after V lost 5 bases and J lost 7 bases. The CDR3 is 15 residues long. The CDR3 coding sequence is TGTGCCAGCAGCCGAAACCGACAGGGGTTGGGTGGCTACACCTTC. Its protein is CASSRNRQGLGGYTF.

V and J are TRBV30 and TRBJ1-2; no clear D gene. The CDR3 runs 13 residues. Germline CDR1 and CDR2: GTSNPN and SVGIG (reference sequence). V was pared by 0 bases and J by 7 bases, with 12 bases between. CDR3 in amino acids: CAWSVGRSRGYTF. CDR3 coding DNA: TGTGCCTGGAGTGTTGGTCGCAGTCGTGGCTACACCTTC.

A word on this clone: Other nucleotide sequences from this sample produce the same CDR3. The V and J genes are TRBV7-9 and TRBJ1-2; perhaps TRBD1 as D (6 bases). The CDR3 length is 13 residues. Germline-derived CDR1 and CDR2 are SEHNR and FQNEAQ (reference sequence). Between the trimmed V and J ends, which lost 4 bases and 0 bases, there was a span of 6 bases. The CDR3 nucleotides read TGTGCCAGCAGCTGGGGGCCTAACTATGGCTACACCTTC. Protein: CASSWGPNYGYTF.

The rearrangement links TRBV4-2 to TRBJ2-5; D is unclear. The CDR3 loop spans 13 amino acids. In germline, CDR1 is LGHNA, CDR2 YNFKEQ. The V end was cut by 1 base, the J end by 1 base, with 4 bases between. The CDR3 spells CASSQAIQETQYF. DNA of the CDR3: TGTGCCAGCAGCCAAGCAATCCAAGAGACCCAGTACTTC.

J is TRBJ2-2 and V is TRBV9; D may be TRBD1 or TRBD2 (5 bases each). Trimming pared 0 bases from V and 5 bases from J, leaving 8 bases between. Per germline, CDR1 SGDLS and CDR2 YYNGEE. The CDR3 sequence is 14 residues long. CDR3 residues: CASSVGGVTGELFF. As DNA, the CDR3 is TGTGCCAGCAGCGTAGGAGGGGTTACCGGGGAGCTGTTTTTT.

The chain couples TRBV5-1 to TRBJ2-3; D is ambiguous. Trimming removed 4 bases from V and 0 bases from J, with 9 bases in between. CDR1 is SGHRS, CDR2 YFSETQ, per germline. The CDR3 has 14 amino acids. CDR3 residues: CASSKLTSTDTQYF. The CDR3 DNA reads as TGCGCCAGCAGCAAGTTAACTAGCACAGATACGCAGTATTTT.

V and J are TRBV10-2 and TRBJ2-7, with a possible D match to TRBD2 (6 bases). Trimming left V 6 bases short and J 1 base short, with 10 bases between. The CDR3 is 13 amino acids. Germline values: CDR1 WSHSY, CDR2 SAAADI. The CDR3 is CASSPGRSYEQYF. In DNA, the CDR3 is TGCGCCAGCAGCCCCGGGAGATCCTACGAGCAGTACTTC.

The chain recombines TRBV7-9 with TRBJ2-1; 10 nucleotides line up with TRBD2. CDR1 is SEHNR, CDR2 FQNEAQ, per germline (reference sequence). The CDR3 spans 18 residues. V shed 3 bases, J shed 4 bases, and the junction held 12 bases outside the gene matches. The CDR3 DNA follows: TGTGCCAGCAGCTTCCCGGGGCTAGCGGGGGAACATTACAATGAGCAGTTCTTC. This gives the protein CASSFPGLAGEHYNEQFF.

This chain joins TRBV6-6 and TRBJ1-6; D is undetermined. V lost 10 bases to trimming and J lost 0 bases, with 13 bases between them. The CDR3 has 15 amino acids. Per germline, CDR1 MNHNY and CDR2 SVGAGI (reference sequence). CDR3 sequence reads: CATRTVGSYNSPLHF. The DNA of the CDR3 is TGTGCCACCAGGACCGTGGGCTCCTATAATTCACCCCTCCACTTT.

The J gene is TRBJ1-5, the V gene TRBV6-4, with D possibly being TRBD1 (5 bases). The V end lost 0 bases, the J end lost 4 bases, and 16 bases lay between the germline ends. Germline assignment: CDR1 MRHNA and CDR2 SNTAGT. The CDR3 length is 17 residues. The CDR3 region has the DNA TGTGCCAGCAGTGACTCGATCCGGCAGGGAAGGAATCAGCCCCAGCATTTT. It specifies CASSDSIRQGRNQPQHF.

This chain uses TRBV18 with TRBJ1-3; a weak D match, TRBD1 (6 bases). Trimming cost V 5 bases and J 4 bases, with 15 bases left between them. Germline V gene data show CDR1 as KGHSH and CDR2 as LQKENI. The CDR3 sequence is 15 residues long. CDR3 DNA sequence: TGTGCCAGCTCAGCATACAGGGAACGCGGAAACACCATATATTTT. This encodes CASSAYRERGNTIYF.

CDR3: CASSVSYEQYF. The DNA of the CDR3 is TGTGCCAGCAGCGTGTCCTACGAGCAGTACTTC. The V gene is TRBV7-9, the J gene TRBJ2-7; D is unclear. CDR3 length: 11 residues. CDR1 and CDR2 (germline): SEHNR, FQNEAQ (reference sequence). The V and J ends lost 5 bases and 1 base respectively, with 3 bases between them.